The clone carrying this T cell receptor (beta chain) was counted once. The antigen is not known. Both 60 Vbeta primers and 13 Jbeta primers went into the PCR. Assay used: immunoSEQ multiplex PCR; TCRdb lists only in-frame clones, some missing. The data hold about 270,000 clones, with approximately 70% observed a single time. The CDR3 is 16 amino acids. The data derive from a study of cytomegalovirus exposure and HLA in healthy donors. About the study: A previous analysis identified around 120 million unique TCR beta sequences derived from around 200 million T cells. Overall study findings and caveats: There was a cluster of highly shared sequence variants that was likely a sequencing artifact. Associated with HLA alleles at 0.05 false discovery rate in a later analysis were over 15,000 TCR beta sequences.

This receptor was taken from a female donor in good health and CMV-seronegative. The sequenced sample consisted of PBMCs. The chain combines TRBV21-1 with TRBJ2-5; the D call of TRBD2 is as the table states it, not checked on the DNA. TRBV21-1 is flagged as a pseudogene. Here the CDR3 reads CASSFRLAGVQETQYF. CDR3 nucleotides: TGTGCCAGCAGCTTTCGACTAGCGGGAGTGCAAGAGACCCAGTACTTC.